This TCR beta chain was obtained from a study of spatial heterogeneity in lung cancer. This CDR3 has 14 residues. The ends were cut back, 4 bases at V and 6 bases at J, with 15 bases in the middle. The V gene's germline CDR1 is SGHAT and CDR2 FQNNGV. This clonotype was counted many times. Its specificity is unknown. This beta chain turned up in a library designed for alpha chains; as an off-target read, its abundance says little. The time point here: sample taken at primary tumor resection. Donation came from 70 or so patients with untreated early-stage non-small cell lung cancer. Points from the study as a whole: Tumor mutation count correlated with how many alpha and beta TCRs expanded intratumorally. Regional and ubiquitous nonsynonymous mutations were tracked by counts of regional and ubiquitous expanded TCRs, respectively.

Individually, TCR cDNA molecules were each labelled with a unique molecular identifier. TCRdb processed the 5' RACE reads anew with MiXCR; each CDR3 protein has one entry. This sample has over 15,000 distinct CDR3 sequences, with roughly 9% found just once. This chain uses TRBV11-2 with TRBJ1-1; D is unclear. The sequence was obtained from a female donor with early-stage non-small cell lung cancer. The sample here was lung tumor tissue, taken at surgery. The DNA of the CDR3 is TGTGCCAGCAGCTCATCCGTAACTTGGGCTGAAGCTTTCTTT. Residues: CASSSSVTWAEAFF.